This TCR beta chain was identified in a study of blood T cells in healthy people across ages (dated by TCRdb to 2015 to 2017). Regarding the complete study: In model experiments, roughly one uniquely barcoded TCR beta cDNA molecule per two T cells was captured by template switching. Using deep sequencing normalized with unique cDNA molecular identifiers, the study measured how TCR beta repertoire diversity changes with age. Donors were grouped into four age groups: young (average roughly 15 years), middle-aged (roughly 37), aged (around 60) and long-lived (approximately 78). To avoid experimental bias, donors of different ages were distributed randomly across sequencing lanes. The study analyzed two additional independent replicas of 1 million unique cDNA reads from the same blood draw for two donors, one aged 18 to 29 and one aged 80 or older.

The library was produced with 5' RACE. The sequencing machine was an Illumina HiSeq 2500. A second PCR of about 6 to 12 cycles was run with a J-beta primer mix and a sample-barcoded 5' primer. A template-switch 5' adaptor carrying 12 random nucleotides introduced a unique molecular identifier onto each TCR beta cDNA molecule. At least 2.5 million CDR3-containing paired-end reads were obtained from each sample. All of the RNA was converted into first-strand cDNA using the Mint cDNA synthesis kit, with a TRBC-specific oligonucleotide serving as the primer. After uracil-DNA glycosylase treatment, a first 18-cycle PCR used universal primers M1SS and BC2_uni_R on all cDNA. The authors' pipeline ran thus. Normalization of each sample was performed by random selection of 1 million high-quality reads, each carrying a distinct molecular identifier. Reads sharing molecular identifiers were discarded rather than binned into consensus sequences. MiTCR, with a Q25 quality threshold and the strictest error-elimination algorithm, was used for CDR3 identification, clonotype clustering and error correction. Lower-bound total TCR beta diversity was estimated with a nonparametric unseen species model using Euler transformation. TCRdb took the public reads, trimmed them with fastp at Q25, ran MiXCR for clone calling and kept in-frame beta chains. Rows are unified per CDR3 protein, each entry keeping the most common DNA and genes. The authors' filters were not applied to this entry. Within this sample are fewer than 1.5 million distinct CDR3 sequences, with 35% to 45% of them counted one time only. The ten largest clones take up roughly 7.9% of the sample.

Beyond this particular receptor, the publication reports: Compared with the aged group, the long-lived group had more naive CD4+ T cells, fewer expanded clones and increased TCR diversity, suggesting age selection. Because profiling used bulk unsorted PBMCs, naive and antigen-experienced compartments could not be compared conclusively. As age increased, observed TCR beta diversity per million T cells dropped in a roughly linear way, and a significant reduction was already evident by age about 40. Observed TCR beta diversity correlated strongly with the percentage of naive T cells measured by flow cytometry. Donor CMV infection status was unknown, potentially confounding age-related changes in expanded clonotypes. Estimates of total diversity based on one million sequenced T cells were considered lower bounds and underestimates.

This clonotype showed up just a few times. Its antigen remains undetermined. The record has no base qualities; no much larger clone is one base away. The donors were roughly 40 Caucasian individuals from Russia, aged roughly 6 to 90 years, who were systemically healthy. Each donor gave 9.5 to 10 milliliters of peripheral blood, drawn into EDTA-treated Vacutainer tubes. Ficoll-Paque density-gradient centrifugation was used to isolate PBMCs, with at least 6.5 million per sample. Total RNA was extracted from PBMCs with Trizol reagent, with at least 6 micrograms obtained per sample. For every donor, flow cytometry on a PBMC aliquot measured the percentage of naive CD45RAhigh/CD27high T cells. V is pared back by 5 bases and J by 6 bases, with 8 bases lying between the germline termini. Reading from cysteine to phenylalanine, the CDR3 counts 11 amino acids. Only the CDR3 portion is preserved as DNA: 33 bases, with reading frame beginning at the first base. Based on the germline V gene, the CDR1 and CDR2 sequences are ENHRY and SYGVKD.

The V and J segments used are TRBV10-3 and TRBJ2-7, with the D gene call left open. Material for sequencing was blood. This clonotype was obtained from a woman between 18 and 29 years old in good health. The CDR3 region: CAISNHGEQYF. In nucleotides, the sequence is TGTGCCATCAGTAATCATGGCGAGCAGTACTTC.